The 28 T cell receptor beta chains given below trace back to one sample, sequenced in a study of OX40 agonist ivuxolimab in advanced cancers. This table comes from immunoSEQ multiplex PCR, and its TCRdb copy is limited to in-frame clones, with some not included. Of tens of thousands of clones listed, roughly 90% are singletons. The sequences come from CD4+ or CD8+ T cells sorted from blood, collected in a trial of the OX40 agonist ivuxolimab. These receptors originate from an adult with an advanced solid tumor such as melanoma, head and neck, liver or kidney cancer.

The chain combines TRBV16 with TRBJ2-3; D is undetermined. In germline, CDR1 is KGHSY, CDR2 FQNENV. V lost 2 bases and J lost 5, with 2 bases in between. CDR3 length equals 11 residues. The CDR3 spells CASSQGDTQYF. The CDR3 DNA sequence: TGTGCCAGCAGCCAAGGAGATACGCAGTATTTT. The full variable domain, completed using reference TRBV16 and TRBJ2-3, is GEEVAQTPKHLVRGEGQKAKLYCAPIKGHSYVFWYQQVLKNEFKFLISFQNENVFDETGMPKERFSAKCLPNSPCSLEIQATKLEDSAVYFCASSQGDTQYFGPGTRLTVL.

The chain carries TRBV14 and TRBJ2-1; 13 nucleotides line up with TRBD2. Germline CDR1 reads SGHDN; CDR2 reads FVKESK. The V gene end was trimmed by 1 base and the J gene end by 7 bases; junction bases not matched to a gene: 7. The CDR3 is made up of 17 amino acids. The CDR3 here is CASSQVTSGRAVNEQFF. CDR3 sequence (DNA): TGTGCCAGCAGCCAAGTAACTAGCGGGAGGGCCGTTAATGAGCAGTTCTTC.

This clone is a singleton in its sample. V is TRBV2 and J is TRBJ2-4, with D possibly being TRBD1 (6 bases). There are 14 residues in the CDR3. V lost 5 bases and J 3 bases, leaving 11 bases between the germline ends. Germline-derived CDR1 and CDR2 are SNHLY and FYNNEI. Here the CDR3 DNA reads TGTGCCAGCAGTAATCGGGACATCAAAAACATTCAGTACTTC. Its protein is CASSNRDIKNIQYF.

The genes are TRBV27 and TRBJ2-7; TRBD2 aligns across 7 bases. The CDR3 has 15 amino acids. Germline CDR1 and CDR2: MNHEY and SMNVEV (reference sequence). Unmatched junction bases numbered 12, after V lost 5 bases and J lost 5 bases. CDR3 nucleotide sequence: TGTGCCAGCAGTCTAGAGCGGGGTTATGTCCACGAGCAGTACTTC. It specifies CASSLERGYVHEQYF.

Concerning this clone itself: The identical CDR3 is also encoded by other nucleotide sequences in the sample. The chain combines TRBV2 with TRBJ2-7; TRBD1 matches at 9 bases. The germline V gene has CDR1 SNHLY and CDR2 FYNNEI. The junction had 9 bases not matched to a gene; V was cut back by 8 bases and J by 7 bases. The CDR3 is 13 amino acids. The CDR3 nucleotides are TGTGCCAGCCTCGGACAGGGGCGGGGGGAGCAGTACTTC. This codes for CASLGQGRGEQYF.

CDR3 region: CASSDGAGGPGNEQFF. In DNA form, the CDR3 reads TGTGCCAGCAGCGATGGAGCGGGAGGGCCAGGAAATGAGCAGTTCTTC. This sequence joins TRBV9 and TRBJ2-1, with TRBD2 matching 10 bases. Looked up from germline, CDR1 is SGDLS and CDR2 is YYNGEE. The junction had 10 bases not matched to a gene; V was cut back by 3 bases and J by 7 bases. The CDR3 extends over 16 amino acids.

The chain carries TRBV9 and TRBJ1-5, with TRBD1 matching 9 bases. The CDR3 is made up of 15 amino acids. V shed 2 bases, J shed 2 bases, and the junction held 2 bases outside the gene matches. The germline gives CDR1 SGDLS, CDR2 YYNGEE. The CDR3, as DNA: TGTGCCAGCAGCGTCGGGACAGGGCGCAATCAGCCCCAGCATTTT. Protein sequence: CASSVGTGRNQPQHF.

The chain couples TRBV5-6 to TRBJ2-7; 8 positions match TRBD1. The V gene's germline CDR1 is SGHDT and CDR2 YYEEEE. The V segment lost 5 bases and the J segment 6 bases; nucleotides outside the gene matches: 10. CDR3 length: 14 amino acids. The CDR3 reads CASRPTGEISEQYF. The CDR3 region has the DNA TGTGCCAGCAGACCGACAGGGGAGATAAGCGAGCAGTACTTC. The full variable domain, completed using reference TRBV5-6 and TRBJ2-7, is DAGVTQSPTHLIKTRGQQVTLRCSPKSGHDTVSWYQQALGQGPQFIFQYYEEEERQRGNFPDRFSGHQFPNYSSELNVNALLLGDSALYLCASRPTGEISEQYFGPGTRLTVT.

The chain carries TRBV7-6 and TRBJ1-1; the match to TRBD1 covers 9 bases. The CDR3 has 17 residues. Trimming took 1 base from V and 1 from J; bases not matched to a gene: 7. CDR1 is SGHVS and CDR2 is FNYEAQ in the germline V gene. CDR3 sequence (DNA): TGTGCCAGCAGCTTAGATCCCGGACAGGGGACGAACACTGAAGCTTTCTTT. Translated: CASSLDPGQGTNTEAFF.

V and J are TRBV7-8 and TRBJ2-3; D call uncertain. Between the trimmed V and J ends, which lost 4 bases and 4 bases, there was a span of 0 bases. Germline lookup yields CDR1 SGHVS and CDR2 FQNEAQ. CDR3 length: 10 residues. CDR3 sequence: CASSSDTQYF. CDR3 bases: TGTGCCAGCAGCTCAGATACGCAGTATTTT.

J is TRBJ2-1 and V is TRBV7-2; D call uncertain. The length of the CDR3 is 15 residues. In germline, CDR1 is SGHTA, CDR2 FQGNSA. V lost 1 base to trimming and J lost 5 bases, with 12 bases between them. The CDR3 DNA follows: TGTGCCAGCAGCTTAGGCGTAGGTTTGGACAATGAGCAGTTCTTC. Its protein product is CASSLGVGLDNEQFF. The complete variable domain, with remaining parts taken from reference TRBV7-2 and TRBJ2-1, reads GAGVSQSPSNKVTEKGKDVELRCDPISGHTALYWYRQSLGQGLEFLIYFQGNSAPDKSGLPSDRFSAERTGGSVSTLTIQRTQQEDSAVYLCASSLGVGLDNEQFFGPGTRLTVL.

The CDR3 sequence is CASSLENPTGLYEQYF. CDR3 nucleotide sequence: TGTGCCAGCAGCTTAGAAAACCCGACAGGGTTGTACGAGCAGTACTTC. The chain employs TRBV7-9 and TRBJ2-7; 7 positions match TRBD1. J was trimmed by 4 bases and V by 1 base; bases with no gene match: 10. Germline V gene lookup returns CDR1 SEHNR and CDR2 FQNEAQ (reference sequence). This CDR3 has 16 amino acids.

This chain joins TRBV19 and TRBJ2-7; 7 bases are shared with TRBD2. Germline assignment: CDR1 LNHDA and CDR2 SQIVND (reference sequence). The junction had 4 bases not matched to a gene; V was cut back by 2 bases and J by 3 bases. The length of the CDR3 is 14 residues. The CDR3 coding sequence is TGTGCCAGTAGTATAAGCGGGGCCAACTACGAGCAGTACTTC. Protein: CASSISGANYEQYF. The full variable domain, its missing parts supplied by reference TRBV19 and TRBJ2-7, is DGGITQSPKYLFRKEGQNVTLSCEQNLNHDAMYWYRQDPGQGLRLIYYSQIVNDFQKGDIAEGYSVSREKKESFPLTVTSAQKNPTAFYLCASSISGANYEQYFGPGTRLTVT.

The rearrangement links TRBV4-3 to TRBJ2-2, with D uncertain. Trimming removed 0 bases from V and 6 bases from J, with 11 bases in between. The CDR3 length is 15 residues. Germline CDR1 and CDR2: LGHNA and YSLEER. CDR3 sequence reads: CASSQDRGYSGELFF. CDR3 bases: TGCGCCAGCAGCCAAGATAGAGGCTACTCCGGGGAGCTGTTTTTT.

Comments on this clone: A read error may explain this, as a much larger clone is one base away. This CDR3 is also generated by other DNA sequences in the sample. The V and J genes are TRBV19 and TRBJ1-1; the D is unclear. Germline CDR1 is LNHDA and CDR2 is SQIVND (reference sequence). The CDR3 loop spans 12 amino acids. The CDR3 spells CASRHGSTEAFF. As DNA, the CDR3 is TGTGCCAGCCGTCACGGGTCCACTGAAGCTTTTTTT.

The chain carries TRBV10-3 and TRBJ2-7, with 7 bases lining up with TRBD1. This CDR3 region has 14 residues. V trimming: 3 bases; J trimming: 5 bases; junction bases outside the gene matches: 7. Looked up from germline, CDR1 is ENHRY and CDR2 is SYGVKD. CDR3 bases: TGTGCCATCAGTGACCCCGACAGGGACCACGAGCAGTACTTC. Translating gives CAISDPDRDHEQYF.

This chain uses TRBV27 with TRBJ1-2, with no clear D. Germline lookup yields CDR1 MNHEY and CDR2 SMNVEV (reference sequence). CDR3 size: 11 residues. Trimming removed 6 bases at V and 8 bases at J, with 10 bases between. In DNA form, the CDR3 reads TGTGCCAGCAGGGATTGGTGGGGCTACACCTTC. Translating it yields CASRDWWGYTF.

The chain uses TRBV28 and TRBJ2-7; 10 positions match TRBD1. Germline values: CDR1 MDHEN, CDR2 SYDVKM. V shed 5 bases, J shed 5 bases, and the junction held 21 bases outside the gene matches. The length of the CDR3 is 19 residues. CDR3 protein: CASSPPGDRGPFSVDEQYF. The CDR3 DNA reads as TGTGCCAGCAGTCCACCCGGGGACAGGGGCCCTTTTTCGGTAGACGAGCAGTACTTC.

CDR3 region: CASSLGWSNSYEQYF. Here the CDR3 DNA reads TGTGCCAGCAGCTTGGGGTGGTCTAACTCCTACGAGCAGTACTTC. The chain uses TRBV5-6 and TRBJ2-7; D unclear. In germline, CDR1 is SGHDT, CDR2 YYEEEE. The CDR3 contains 15 residues. Trimming removed 0 bases at V and 0 bases at J, with 10 bases between. Full variable domain (remainder filled in from reference TRBV5-6 and TRBJ2-7): DAGVTQSPTHLIKTRGQQVTLRCSPKSGHDTVSWYQQALGQGPQFIFQYYEEEERQRGNFPDRFSGHQFPNYSSELNVNALLLGDSALYLCASSLGWSNSYEQYFGPGTRLTVT.

This chain's CDR3 is CAEVDAGGPEIGGPPYSNQPQHF. The CDR3 bases are TGTGCTGAGGTGGATGCAGGGGGCCCCGAGATTGGCGGACCTCCTTATAGCAATCAGCCCCAGCATTTT. The chain employs TRBV30 and TRBJ1-5; 8 bases line up with TRBD1. CDR1 is GTSNPN, CDR2 SVGIG, per germline (reference sequence). The CDR3 extends over 23 amino acids.

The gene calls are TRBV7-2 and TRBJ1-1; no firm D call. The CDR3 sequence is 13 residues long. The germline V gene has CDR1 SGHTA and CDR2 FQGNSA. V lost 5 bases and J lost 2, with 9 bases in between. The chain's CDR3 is CASSVARNTEAFF. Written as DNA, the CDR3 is TGTGCCAGCAGCGTCGCGAGAAACACTGAAGCTTTCTTT.

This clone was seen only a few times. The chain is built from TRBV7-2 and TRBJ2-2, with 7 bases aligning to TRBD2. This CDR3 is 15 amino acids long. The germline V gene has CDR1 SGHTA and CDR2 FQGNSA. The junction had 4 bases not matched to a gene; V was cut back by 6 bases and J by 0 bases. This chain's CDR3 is CASSLSGSNTGELFF. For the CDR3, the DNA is TGTGCCAGCAGTCTTAGCGGGTCGAACACCGGGGAGCTGTTTTTT.

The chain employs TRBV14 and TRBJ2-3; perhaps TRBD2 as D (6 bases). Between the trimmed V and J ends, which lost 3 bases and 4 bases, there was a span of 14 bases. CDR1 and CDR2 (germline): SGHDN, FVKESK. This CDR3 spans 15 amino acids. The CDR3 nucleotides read TGTGCCAGCAGCCAGAGACTAGGGGTCCCAGATACGCAGTATTTT. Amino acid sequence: CASSQRLGVPDTQYF.

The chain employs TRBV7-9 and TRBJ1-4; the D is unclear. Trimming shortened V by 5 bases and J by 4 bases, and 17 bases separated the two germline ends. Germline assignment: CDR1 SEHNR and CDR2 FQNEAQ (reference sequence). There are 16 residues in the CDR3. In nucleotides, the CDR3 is TGTGCCAGCAGCGCTCAAATCTTGAGCATTAATGAAAAACTGTTTTTT. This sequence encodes CASSAQILSINEKLFF.

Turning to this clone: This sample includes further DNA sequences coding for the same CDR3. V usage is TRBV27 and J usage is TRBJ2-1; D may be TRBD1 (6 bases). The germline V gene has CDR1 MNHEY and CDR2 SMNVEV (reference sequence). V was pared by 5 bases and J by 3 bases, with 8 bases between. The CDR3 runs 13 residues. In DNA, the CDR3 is TGTGCCAGCAGTCTGGACAGCTACAATGAGCAGTTCTTC. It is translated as CASSLDSYNEQFF.

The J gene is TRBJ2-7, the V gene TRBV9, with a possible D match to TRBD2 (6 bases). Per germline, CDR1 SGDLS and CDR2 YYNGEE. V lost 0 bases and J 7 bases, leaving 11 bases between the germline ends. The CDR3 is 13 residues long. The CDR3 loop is CASSVAGEREQYF. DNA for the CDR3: TGTGCCAGCAGCGTAGCGGGGGAACGTGAGCAGTACTTC. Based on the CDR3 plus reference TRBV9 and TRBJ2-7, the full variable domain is DSGVTQTPKHLITATGQRVTLRCSPRSGDLSVYWYQQSLDQGLQFLIQYYNGEERAKGNILERFSAQQFPDLHSELNLSSLELGDSALYFCASSVAGEREQYFGPGTRLTVT.

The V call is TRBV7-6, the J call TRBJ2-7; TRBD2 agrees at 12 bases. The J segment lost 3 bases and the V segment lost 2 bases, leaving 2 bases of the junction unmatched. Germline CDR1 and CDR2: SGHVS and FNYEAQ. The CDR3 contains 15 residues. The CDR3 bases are TGTGCCAGCAGCTTAAGGACTAGCGGGGTCTACGAGCAGTACTTC. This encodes CASSLRTSGVYEQYF.

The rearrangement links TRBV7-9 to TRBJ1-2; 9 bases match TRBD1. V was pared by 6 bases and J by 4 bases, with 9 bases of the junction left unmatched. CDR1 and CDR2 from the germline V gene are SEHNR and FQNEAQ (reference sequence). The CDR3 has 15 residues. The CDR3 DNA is TGTGCCAGCAGGCACGAAGGGACAGGGTTCTATGGCTACACCTTC. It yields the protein CASRHEGTGFYGYTF.